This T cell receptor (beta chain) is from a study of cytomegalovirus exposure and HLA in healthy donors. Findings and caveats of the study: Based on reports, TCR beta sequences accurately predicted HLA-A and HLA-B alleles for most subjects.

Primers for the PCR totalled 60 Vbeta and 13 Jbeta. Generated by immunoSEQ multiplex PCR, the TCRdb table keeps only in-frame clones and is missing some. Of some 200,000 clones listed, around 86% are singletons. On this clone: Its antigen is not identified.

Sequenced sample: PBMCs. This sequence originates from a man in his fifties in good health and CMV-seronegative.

DNA for the CDR3: TGTGCCAGCAGCTTGGGCAGGGAAGCTTATTGGAACACCGGGGAGCTGTTTTTT. Translation: CASSLGREAYWNTGELFF. J is TRBJ2-2 and V is TRBV5-6; perhaps TRBD1 as D (5 bases). Trimming removed 0 bases from V and 1 base from J, with 16 bases in between. The CDR3 is made up of 18 amino acids. Per the germline V gene, CDR1 is SGHDT and CDR2 is YYEEEE.